This T cell receptor (beta chain) is from a study of cytomegalovirus exposure and HLA in healthy donors. Some clones are missing from TCRdb's copy, which holds only in-frame ones; the method was immunoSEQ multiplex PCR. The data hold a few hundred thousand clones, with roughly 87% observed a single time. The V end was cut by 1 base, the J end by 4 bases, with 5 bases between. Germline V lookup: CDR1 SQVTM, CDR2 ANQGSEA. The CDR3 extends over 12 amino acids. This clonotype was sampled from a man aged 18 to 29 in good health and CMV-seropositive. Sequenced material: PBMCs. The chain carries TRBV29-1 and TRBJ2-1; D call uncertain. Written as DNA, the CDR3 is TGCAGCGTTGAAGGGTCGTACAATGAGCAGTTCTTC. Translation gives CSVEGSYNEQFF.